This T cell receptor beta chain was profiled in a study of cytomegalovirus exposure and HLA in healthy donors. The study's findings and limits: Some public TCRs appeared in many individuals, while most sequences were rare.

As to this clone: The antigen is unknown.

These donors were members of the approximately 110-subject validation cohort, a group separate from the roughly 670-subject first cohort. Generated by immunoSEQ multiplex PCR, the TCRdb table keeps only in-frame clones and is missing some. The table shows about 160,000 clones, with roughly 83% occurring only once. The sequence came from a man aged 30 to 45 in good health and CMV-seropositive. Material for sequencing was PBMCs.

CDR3 bases: TGTGCCAGCAGCTCCGGAGGTTATAGCGGGAACCTACGAGGGCAGTACTTC. This encodes CASSSGGYSGNLRGQYF. The V and J genes are TRBV5-4 and TRBJ2-7; TRBD2 agrees at 8 bases. Trimming cost V 3 bases and J 9 bases; bases outside gene matches: 20. The CDR3 is 17 residues long. Germline V lookup: CDR1 SGHNT, CDR2 YYREEE (reference sequence).